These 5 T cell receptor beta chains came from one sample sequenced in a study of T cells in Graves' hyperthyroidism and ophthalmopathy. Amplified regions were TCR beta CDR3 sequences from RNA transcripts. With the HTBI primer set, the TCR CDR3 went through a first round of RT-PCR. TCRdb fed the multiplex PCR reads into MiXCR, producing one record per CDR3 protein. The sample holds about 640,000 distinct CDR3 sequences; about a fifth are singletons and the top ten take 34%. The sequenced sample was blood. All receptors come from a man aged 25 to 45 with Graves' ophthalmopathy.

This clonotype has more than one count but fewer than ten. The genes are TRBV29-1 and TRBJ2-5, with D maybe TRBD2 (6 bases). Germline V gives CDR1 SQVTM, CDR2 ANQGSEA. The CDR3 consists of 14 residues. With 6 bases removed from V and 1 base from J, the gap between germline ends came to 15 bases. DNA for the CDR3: TGCAGCGTCGCGGGGTCGAGCCCCCAAGAGACCCAGTACTTC. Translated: CSVAGSSPQETQYF.

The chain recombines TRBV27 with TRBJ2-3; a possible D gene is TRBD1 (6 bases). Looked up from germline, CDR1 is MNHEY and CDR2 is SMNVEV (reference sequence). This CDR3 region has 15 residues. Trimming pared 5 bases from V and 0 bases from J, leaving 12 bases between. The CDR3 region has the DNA TGTGCCAGCAGTCCTAAAGGGGGAAGCACAGATACGCAGTATTTT. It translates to CASSPKGGSTDTQYF.

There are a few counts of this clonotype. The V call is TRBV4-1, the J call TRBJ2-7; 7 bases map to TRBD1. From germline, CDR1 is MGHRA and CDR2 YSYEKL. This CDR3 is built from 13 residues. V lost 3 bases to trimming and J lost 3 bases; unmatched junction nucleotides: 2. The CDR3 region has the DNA TGCGCCAGCAGCCAGTGGACAGGCTACGAGCAGTACTTC. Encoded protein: CASSQWTGYEQYF.

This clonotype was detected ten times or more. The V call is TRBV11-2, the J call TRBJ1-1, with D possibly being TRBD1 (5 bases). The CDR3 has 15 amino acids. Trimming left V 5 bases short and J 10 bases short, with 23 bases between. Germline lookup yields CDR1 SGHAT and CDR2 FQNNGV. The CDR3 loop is CASSLPGTVQQGAFF. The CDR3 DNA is TGTGCCAGCAGCCTACCCGGAACGGTTCAGCAGGGAGCTTTCTTT. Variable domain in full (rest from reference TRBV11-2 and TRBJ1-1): EAGVAQSPRYKIIEKRQSVAFWCNPISGHATLYWYQQILGQGPKLLIQFQNNGVVDDSQLPKDRFSAERLKGVDSTLKIQPAKLEDSAVYLCASSLPGTVQQGAFFGQGTRLTVV.

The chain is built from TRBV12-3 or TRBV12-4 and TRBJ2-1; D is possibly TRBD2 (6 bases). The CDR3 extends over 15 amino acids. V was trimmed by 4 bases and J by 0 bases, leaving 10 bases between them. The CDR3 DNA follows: TGTGCCAGCAGTTCGGGGGATGGCTCCTACAATGAGCAGTTCTTC. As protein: CASSSGDGSYNEQFF.